Detailed here is one T cell receptor beta chain. Germline V gene sequence: CDR1 MNHEY, CDR2 SMNVEV (reference sequence). The V end lost 5 bases, the J end lost 4 bases, and 9 bases lay between the germline ends. The CDR3 totals 12 residues. Assay used: immunoSEQ multiplex PCR; TCRdb lists only in-frame clones, some missing. This repertoire shows 25,000 to 35,000 clones, over 90% found once; its top ten account for 4.9%. This specimen belongs to a study of T cells in tuberculosis. The chain joins TRBV27 to TRBJ2-7; no reliable D call. This clonotype was sampled from a donor aged 10 to 29 with latent tuberculosis or without tuberculosis infection. The sample was PBMCs. The DNA for the CDR3 is TGTGCCAGCAGTGATAATACTTACGAGCAGTACTTC. It translates to CASSDNTYEQYF.